The subject of this entry is one T cell receptor (beta chain). This record comes from a study of blood T cell repertoires in COVID-19. Turning to the study itself: Acute-phase and convalescent COVID-19 samples originated in the United States, Italy and Spain. The analysed material was cDNA or gDNA that came from T cells, B-cell-depleted T cells, or PBMCs.

Sequenced by immunoSEQ multiplex PCR; TCRdb stores in-frame clones only, minus some. The table lists under 300,000 clones, approximately 86% of them singletons, with approximately 3.5% in the top ten. V lost 8 bases and J 9 bases, leaving 17 bases between the germline ends. Germline V lookup: CDR1 MNHEY, CDR2 SVGAGI. This CDR3 region has 12 residues. The sequencing input was PBMCs or T cells enriched from blood (not recorded which). The V and J genes are TRBV6-5 and TRBJ2-7; D is possibly TRBD2 (5 bases). The clonotype originates from a woman aged 40 to 50 with acute COVID-19. The CDR3 reads CASSGSGYRQYF. CDR3 in DNA: TGTGCCAGCTCGGGGTCGGGATACCGGCAGTACTTC.